This T cell receptor (beta chain) came from a study of blood T cell repertoires in COVID-19. Study-level information: Sites across the United States, Italy and Spain contributed samples from acute and convalescent COVID-19.

As handled by the study authors: Nucleated cell counts were estimated from reference gene primer amplification. TCRdb's copy holds only in-frame clones and misses some; the assay was immunoSEQ multiplex PCR. That table is the source of V, J and clone size, and D and trimming were worked out from the DNA. The table shows 60,000 to 90,000 clones, with 75% to 85% occurring only once. The source material was peripheral blood. The TCR was taken from a woman aged 45-65 years with acute or convalescent COVID-19.

The CDR3 loop is CASSRRLSESGKSYEQYF. CDR3 bases: TGTGCCAGCAGCCGAAGGCTGTCTGAGAGCGGGAAATCCTACGAGCAGTACTTC. J is TRBJ2-7 and V is TRBV4-2, with 7 bases lining up with TRBD2. Germline CDR1 is LGHNA and CDR2 is YNFKEQ. CDR3 length: 18 amino acids. J gave up 1 base and V 4 bases, and 16 bases lay outside the gene matches.